Below are 25 T cell receptor beta chains sequenced from a single sample in a study of response to subunit inactivated influenza vaccine listed by TCRdb under 2018. The receptor library was made with RT-PCR. Instrument on record: Illumina HiSeq 2500. TCRdb trimmed the raw reads at Q25, called clones with MiXCR and kept productive beta chains. For every CDR3 protein sequence, its rows merge into one entry that carries the most common genes and DNA. The sample table holds around 480,000 distinct CDR3 sequences, of which approximately 15% were seen once. The ten biggest clones cover less than 4% of the sample. This specimen consisted of CD4+ T cells sorted from PBMCs, obtained roughly 24 months after vaccination. These receptors all stem from a man in his fifties or sixties who received an inactivated influenza vaccine. Donor details come from another sample of the same person, matched by shared clones.

There are many counts of this clonotype. J is TRBJ1-4 and V is TRBV11-2; D remains unclear. Germline V gene sequence: CDR1 SGHAT, CDR2 FQNNGV. Trimming pared 5 bases from V and 0 bases from J, leaving 10 bases between. The CDR3 loop spans 15 amino acids. CDR3 protein: CASSLAAATNEKLFF. The DNA for the CDR3 is TGTGCCAGCAGCCTAGCGGCTGCAACTAATGAAAAACTGTTTTTT.

J is TRBJ2-7 and V is TRBV29-1; D could derive from TRBD1 or TRBD2 (5 bases each). CDR1 is SQVTM and CDR2 is ANQGSEA in the germline V gene. CDR3 length: 13 amino acids. V dropped 1 base and J dropped 5 bases, with 12 bases sitting between them. CDR3 in DNA: TGCAGCGTTGAAGGGGCAGGGAGTGACGAGCAGTACTTC. Translated: CSVEGAGSDEQYF.

In this sample, this clonotype turned up a few times. The chain couples TRBV3-1 to TRBJ2-5, with 13 bases fitting TRBD2. Germline V gene sequence: CDR1 LGHDT, CDR2 YNNKEL (reference sequence). The CDR3 totals 15 residues. V shed 5 bases and J 5 bases; nucleotides not matched to a gene: 5. As DNA, the CDR3 is TGTGCCAGCAGCACTAGCGGGAGGGCCTCTGAGACCCAGTACTTC. The encoded protein is CASSTSGRASETQYF.

This rearrangement joins TRBV20-1 to TRBJ2-7; TRBD2 matches 8 bases. CDR3 length equals 12 residues. With 5 bases clipped from V and 4 bases from J, the junction kept 4 bases outside the gene matches. Germline CDR1 and CDR2: DFQATT and SNEGSKA (reference sequence). Written as DNA, the CDR3 is TGCAGTGCTGAGCGGGAGAGGTACGAGCAGTACTTC. Its translation is CSAERERYEQYF.

This clonotype has only a few counts. The chain carries TRBV3-1 and TRBJ1-1; D possibly corresponds to TRBD1 (6 bases). V lost 2 bases, J lost 2 bases, and 9 bases lay in between. CDR1 is LGHDT, CDR2 YNNKEL, per germline (reference sequence). CDR3 size: 14 residues. The CDR3 loop reads CASSQPQGNTEAFF. The CDR3 bases are TGTGCCAGCAGCCAACCACAGGGTAACACTGAAGCTTTCTTT.

This clonotype was seen more than once but under ten times. This chain links TRBV12-3 or TRBV12-4 with TRBJ2-1; the match to TRBD2 covers 8 bases. This CDR3 comprises 16 residues. The V gene end was trimmed by 5 bases and the J gene end by 7 bases; junction bases not matched to a gene: 13. The CDR3 DNA reads TGTGCCAGCAGTAACAACGCCGGGACTAGAGAAAATGAGCAGTTCTTC. Its translation: CASSNNAGTRENEQFF.

This chain links TRBV24-1 with TRBJ2-5, with 11 positions matching TRBD1. CDR1 KGHDR and CDR2 SFDVKD come from the germline V gene. The CDR3 runs to 16 residues. V lost 6 bases to trimming and J lost 3 bases; unmatched junction nucleotides: 8. This CDR3 reads CATSRTGGENEETQYF. CDR3 nucleotides: TGTGCCACCAGTCGGACAGGGGGCGAAAACGAAGAGACCCAGTACTTC.

The CDR3 DNA reads as TGTGCCAGCAGCGTGGGGTTAGCGGGAGGCACCGGGGAGCTGTTTTTT. This codes for CASSVGLAGGTGELFF. J is TRBJ2-2 and V is TRBV9; TRBD2 matches 10 bases. The V gene's germline CDR1 is SGDLS and CDR2 YYNGEE. This CDR3 has 16 amino acids. V was pared by 2 bases and J by 4 bases, with 5 bases of the junction left unmatched.

Ten or more counts support this clonotype. The V call is TRBV3-1, the J call TRBJ2-7; D gene unclear. V was trimmed by 4 bases and J by 0 bases, leaving 13 bases between them. The CDR3 is 15 residues long. Germline V gene sequence: CDR1 LGHDT, CDR2 YNNKEL (reference sequence). The CDR3 DNA sequence: TGTGCCAGCAGCCTTTCGGGCGTATTCTCCTACGAGCAGTACTTC. Protein: CASSLSGVFSYEQYF.

There are many counts of this clonotype. The chain recombines TRBV7-2 with TRBJ2-7; D gene unclear. CDR3 length equals 13 residues. In germline, CDR1 is SGHTA, CDR2 FQGNSA. Trimming stripped 5 bases from V and 2 bases from J, with 10 bases between. CDR3 bases: TGTGCCAGCAGCCAGGACCCCCCCTACGAGCAGTACTTC. Translation: CASSQDPPYEQYF.

The rearrangement uses TRBV29-1 and TRBJ2-7, with 16 bases matching TRBD2. CDR1 and CDR2 (germline): SQVTM, ANQGSEA. The CDR3 length is 14 residues. V lost 7 bases to trimming and J lost 7 bases; unmatched junction nucleotides: 7. The CDR3 DNA sequence: TGCAGCGCGGGACTAGCGGGAGGGCCGCAAGAGCAGTACTTC. Protein: CSAGLAGGPQEQYF.

The chain couples TRBV5-6 to TRBJ2-3; D is unresolved. Trimming removed 4 bases at V and 0 bases at J, with 9 bases between. Germline-derived CDR1 and CDR2 are SGHDT and YYEEEE. This CDR3 is 14 amino acids long. The CDR3 sequence is CASSDGPSTDTQYF. The CDR3, as DNA: TGTGCCAGCAGCGATGGTCCTAGCACAGATACGCAGTATTTT.

Only one count was recorded for this clonotype. The chain uses TRBV6-1 and TRBJ2-6; no reliable D call. The CDR3 runs 16 residues. Germline values: CDR1 MNHNS, CDR2 SASEGT. Trimming removed 1 base from V and 0 bases from J, with 7 bases in between. Written as DNA, the CDR3 is TGTGCCAGCAGTGAAGGGTTTTACTCTGGGGCCAACGTCCTGACTTTC. As protein: CASSEGFYSGANVLTF.

The sample holds a few counts of this clonotype. The V and J genes are TRBV10-3 and TRBJ1-1; TRBD1 aligns across 8 bases. The CDR3 has 15 residues. With V trimmed by 8 bases and J by 5 bases, 13 bases remained unmatched. Germline lookup yields CDR1 ENHRY and CDR2 SYGVKD. The CDR3 coding sequence is TGTGCCATCGCCCCGGCAGGGGGCTTGTGGACTGAAGCTTTCTTT. Protein sequence: CAIAPAGGLWTEAFF.

The CDR3 DNA reads TGTGCCAGCAGCCCGAGGGGGGGAGCCTCCAATCAGCCCCAGCATTTT. The encoded protein is CASSPRGGASNQPQHF. The chain joins TRBV5-5 to TRBJ1-5, with a possible D match to TRBD1 (6 bases). CDR1 and CDR2 from the germline V gene are SGHKS and YYEKEE (reference sequence). This CDR3 contains 16 residues. Trimming removed 4 bases from V and 3 bases from J, with 17 bases in between.

This clonotype was picked up a small number of times. V is TRBV4-3 and J is TRBJ2-7; D gene unclear. V dropped 5 bases and J dropped 2 bases, with 13 bases sitting between them. Germline CDR1 LGHNA, CDR2 YSLEER. This CDR3 is built from 14 residues. CDR3 bases: TGCGCCAGCAGCGTGGTGGGCAGTGCCTACGAGCAGTACTTC. Residues: CASSVVGSAYEQYF.

This clonotype appeared many times. This chain links TRBV12-3 or TRBV12-4 with TRBJ2-1; 9 bases match TRBD2. V lost 5 bases to trimming and J lost 7 bases; unmatched junction nucleotides: 9. This CDR3 comprises 15 residues. The CDR3, as DNA: TGTGCCAGCAGTATCCTTAGCGGGAGTCGGAATGAGCAGTTCTTC. As protein: CASSILSGSRNEQFF.

This clonotype has more than one count but fewer than ten. CDR3 coding DNA: TGCGCCAGCAGCCTCCTAAGGGGTAGATCCGGCACAGATACGCAGTATTTT. Translated: CASSLLRGRSGTDTQYF. The V and J genes are TRBV4-3 and TRBJ2-3, with TRBD1 as a possible D gene (5 bases). Germline V gives CDR1 LGHNA, CDR2 YSLEER. CDR3 size: 17 residues. Trimming shortened V by 4 bases and J by 1 base, and 18 bases separated the two germline ends.

The rearrangement uses TRBV27 and TRBJ2-2; no clear D gene. V lost 8 bases, J lost 7 bases, and 11 bases lay in between. The CDR3 consists of 12 residues. CDR1 is MNHEY and CDR2 is SMNVEV in the germline V gene (reference sequence). CDR3 in DNA: TGTGCCAGCTCGGAACGAAACGGGGAGCTGTTTTTT. Protein: CASSERNGELFF.

This clonotype has a handful of counts. The rearrangement links TRBV9 to TRBJ1-1; D uncertain. Looked up from germline, CDR1 is SGDLS and CDR2 is YYNGEE. Deletions cut 2 bases from V and 0 bases from J, with 5 bases between. This CDR3 region has 13 residues. The DNA of the CDR3 is TGTGCCAGCAGCGTTACAGTGAACACTGAAGCTTTCTTT. Amino acid sequence: CASSVTVNTEAFF.

This clonotype showed up just a few times. The V and J genes are TRBV12-3 or TRBV12-4 and TRBJ2-1, with 8 bases aligning to TRBD2. After removal of 3 bases from V and 4 bases from J, the junction contained 2 bases not matched to a gene. CDR3 size: 14 residues. The CDR3 bases are TGTGCCAGCAGTTTCACTAGCGGATACAATGAGCAGTTCTTC. Amino acids: CASSFTSGYNEQFF.

V and J are TRBV19 and TRBJ2-7, with 9 bases identical to TRBD1. J gave up 2 bases and V 4 bases, and 6 bases lay outside the gene matches. This CDR3 spans 15 amino acids. Germline V gives CDR1 LNHDA, CDR2 SQIVND (reference sequence). CDR3 sequence (DNA): TGTGCCAGTAGTACCGGGACAGGGTTTGCCTACGAGCAGTACTTC. Translation gives CASSTGTGFAYEQYF.

This clonotype has just a few counts. This CDR3 is CSSLEGSAKNIQYF. For the CDR3, the DNA is TGCAGTTCATTGGAGGGGTCGGCCAAAAACATTCAGTACTTC. This sequence joins TRBV20-1 and TRBJ2-4; D is perhaps TRBD2 (6 bases). This CDR3 has 14 residues. V dropped 8 bases and J dropped 1 base, with 15 bases sitting between them. Germline lookup yields CDR1 DFQATT and CDR2 SNEGSKA (reference sequence).

The chain joins TRBV6-2 or TRBV6-3 to TRBJ2-4; 9 bases are shared with TRBD2. The CDR3 is 17 amino acids. Germline CDR1 MNHEY, CDR2 SVGEGT. Trimming took 4 bases from V and 0 from J; bases not matched to a gene: 7. The CDR3: CASSSRTSELAKNIQYF. The CDR3 nucleotides read TGTGCCAGCAGTTCCCGGACTAGCGAATTAGCCAAAAACATTCAGTACTTC.

This clonotype was found once. The CDR3, as DNA: TGTGCCAGTAGTCACAGAGCCCACCCTTACGAGCAGTACTTC. Residues: CASSHRAHPYEQYF. The chain combines TRBV19 with TRBJ2-7, with no clear D. V lost 5 bases to trimming and J lost 4 bases, with 15 bases between them. The CDR3 runs to 14 residues. From germline, CDR1 is LNHDA and CDR2 SQIVND (reference sequence). Full variable domain (remainder filled in from reference TRBV19 and TRBJ2-7): DGGITQSPKYLFRKEGQNVTLSCEQNLNHDAMYWYRQDPGQGLRLIYYSQIVNDFQKGDIAEGYSVSREKKESFPLTVTSAQKNPTAFYLCASSHRAHPYEQYFGPGTRLTVT.